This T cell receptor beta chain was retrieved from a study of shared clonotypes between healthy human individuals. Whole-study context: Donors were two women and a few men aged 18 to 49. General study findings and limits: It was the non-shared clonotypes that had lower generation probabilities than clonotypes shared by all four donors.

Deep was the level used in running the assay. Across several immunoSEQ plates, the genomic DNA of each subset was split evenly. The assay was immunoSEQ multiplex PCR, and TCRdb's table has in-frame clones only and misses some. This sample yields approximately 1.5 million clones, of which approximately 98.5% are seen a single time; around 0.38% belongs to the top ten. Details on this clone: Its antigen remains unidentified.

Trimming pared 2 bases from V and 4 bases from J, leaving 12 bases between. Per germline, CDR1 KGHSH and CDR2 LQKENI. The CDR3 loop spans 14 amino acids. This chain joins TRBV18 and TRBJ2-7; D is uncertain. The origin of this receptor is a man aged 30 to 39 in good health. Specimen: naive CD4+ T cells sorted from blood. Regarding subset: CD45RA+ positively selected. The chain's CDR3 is CASSPAISQYEQYF. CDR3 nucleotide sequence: TGTGCCAGCTCACCAGCTATTAGTCAGTACGAGCAGTACTTC. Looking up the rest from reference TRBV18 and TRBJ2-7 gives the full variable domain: NAGVMQNPRHLVRRRGQEARLRCSPMKGHSHVYWYRQLPEEGLKFMVYLQKENIIDESGMPKERFSAEFPKEGPSILRIQQVVRGDSAAYFCASSPAISQYEQYFGPGTRLTVT.